This entry describes one TCR beta chain. Its antigen is unidentified. Per germline, CDR1 SGHTA and CDR2 FQGTGA. The CDR3 has 13 amino acids. Trimming shortened V by 3 bases and J by 8 bases, and 11 bases separated the two germline ends. The sample belongs to a study of cytomegalovirus exposure and HLA in healthy donors. PCR employed 60 Vbeta and 13 Jbeta primers. Sequenced by immunoSEQ multiplex PCR; TCRdb stores in-frame clones only, minus some. The data hold tens of thousands of clones, with under 85% observed a single time. Study observations and caveats: It has been reported that TCR beta sequences accurately predicted the HLA-A and HLA-B alleles of most subjects. The authors listed some 150 TCR beta chains as cytomegalovirus-associated.

V and J are TRBV7-3 and TRBJ2-4; D possibly corresponds to TRBD2 (6 bases). The source material was PBMCs. The TCR was taken from a male donor in good health and CMV-seropositive. The CDR3 DNA is TGTGCCAGCAGCTTGACGAGGAGGGACATTCAGTACTTC. It yields the protein CASSLTRRDIQYF.